This paragraph reports one TCR beta chain. The antigen is not known. The V and J ends lost 0 bases and 4 bases respectively, with 6 bases between them. The CDR3 loop spans 13 amino acids. CDR1 MNHEY and CDR2 SMNVEV come from the germline V gene (reference sequence). These data belong to a study of glioma-infiltrating T cells. The wider study: Low-grade gliomas were grade II; glioblastomas were grade IV at initial diagnosis.

Using RNA template, CDR3s of TCR alpha and beta were amplified with iRepertoire arm-PCR. TCRdb re-called the multiplex PCR reads with MiXCR, one entry per CDR3 protein. The table has about 400,000 distinct CDR3 sequences, roughly two fifths seen once. General study points: Shared blood CDR3 signature motifs marked patients with low tissue-blood divergence. Tissue and blood shared very few CDR3 sequences. Gliomas, especially low-grade, showed above-expected tissue-blood divergence; non-neoplastic patients showed below.

The V call is TRBV27, the J call TRBJ1-1; D is undetermined. The sample comprised glioma tissue, nonneoplastic brain tissue, or PBMCs (not recorded which). This clonotype originated in a human donor with low-grade glioma or glioblastoma, undergoing nonglioma brain surgery, or in good health (not recorded which). As DNA, the CDR3 is TGTGCCAGCAGTTTATCCGCAATCACTGAAGCTTTCTTT. Encoded protein: CASSLSAITEAFF.